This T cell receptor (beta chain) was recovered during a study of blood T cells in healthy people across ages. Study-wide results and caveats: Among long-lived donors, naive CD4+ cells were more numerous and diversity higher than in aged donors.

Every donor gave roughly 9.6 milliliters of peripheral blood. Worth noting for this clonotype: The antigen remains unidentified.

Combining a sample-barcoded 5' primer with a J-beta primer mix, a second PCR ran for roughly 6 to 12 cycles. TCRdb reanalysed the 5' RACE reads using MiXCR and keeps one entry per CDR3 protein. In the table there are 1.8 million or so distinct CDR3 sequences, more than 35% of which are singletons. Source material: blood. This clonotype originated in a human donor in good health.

CDR3 residues: CASSTRSGGARDEQFF. The CDR3 bases are TGTGCCAGCAGCACCCGAAGCGGGGGGGCCAGGGATGAGCAGTTCTTC. The chain has TRBV7-9 and TRBJ2-1, with TRBD2 matching over 10 bases. The germline CDR1 and CDR2 sequences are SEHNR and FQNEAQ (reference sequence). Trimming at V came to 5 bases and at J to 8 bases, leaving 12 bases not matched to a gene. The CDR3 loop spans 16 amino acids.